The 29 T cell receptor beta chains reported below all come from one sample, sequenced in a study of T-cell reconstitution after alpha-beta-depleted transplantation in children. TCRbeta library preparation incorporated unique molecular identifiers. TCRdb redid the calling of the PCR reads with MiXCR, one entry per CDR3 protein. The top ten hold about 5% of the sample, which has a few hundred thousand distinct CDR3 sequences, roughly 11% seen once. Sample: PBMCs from the stem cell graft donor, taken from the stem cell graft. The receptors come from a human donor who donated a stem cell graft to a child with acute myeloid leukemia.

This clonotype came up a few times. In nucleotides, the CDR3 is TGTGCCACCAAGCCACAGGATAGCAATCAGCCCCAGCATTTT. Encoded protein: CATKPQDSNQPQHF. The chain employs TRBV10-3 and TRBJ1-5; D might be TRBD1 (5 bases). Looked up from germline, CDR1 is ENHRY and CDR2 is SYGVKD. The CDR3 loop spans 14 amino acids. Trimming shortened V by 10 bases and J by 0 bases, and 13 bases separated the two germline ends.

This clonotype came up a few times. The CDR3 sequence: CASSAAGGPGEQYF. The DNA of the CDR3 is TGTGCCAGCAGTGCCGCGGGGGGACCTGGCGAGCAGTACTTC. This chain uses TRBV12-3 or TRBV12-4 with TRBJ2-7; 8 bases align to TRBD2. V lost 5 bases, J lost 6 bases, and 9 bases stayed unmatched. The CDR3 length is 14 residues.

This chain links TRBV29-1 with TRBJ2-3; possibly TRBD1 for D (8 bases). V was cut by 4 bases and J by 1 base, with 15 bases left in between. Germline V lookup: CDR1 SQVTM, CDR2 ANQGSEA. This CDR3 is built from 15 residues. CDR3 protein: CSVAGTGLGTDTQYF. The CDR3 nucleotides are TGCAGCGTTGCCGGGACAGGACTAGGCACAGATACGCAGTATTTT.

The chain couples TRBV27 to TRBJ2-1; TRBD2 matches at 15 bases. The germline V gene encodes CDR1 MNHEY and CDR2 SMNVEV (reference sequence). This CDR3 has 21 amino acids. Trimming took 3 bases from V and 4 from J; bases not matched to a gene: 16. The CDR3, as DNA: TGTGCCAGCAGTTTCCTCCCCCGCGGACTAGCGGGAGGGCCGTGGTACAATGAGCAGTTCTTC. It yields the protein CASSFLPRGLAGGPWYNEQFF.

This clonotype has just a few counts. The V and J genes are TRBV27 and TRBJ2-7; D is uncertain. Trimming cost V 0 bases and J 0 bases, with 6 bases left between them. Looked up from germline, CDR1 is MNHEY and CDR2 is SMNVEV (reference sequence). The CDR3 has 14 amino acids. The DNA of the CDR3 is TGTGCCAGCAGTTTATCGTACACCTCCTACGAGCAGTACTTC. Translation gives CASSLSYTSYEQYF.

V and J are TRBV5-1 and TRBJ2-5; D possibly uses TRBD1 or TRBD2 (6 bases each). This CDR3 region has 15 residues. Per the germline V gene, CDR1 is SGHRS and CDR2 is YFSETQ. The V gene lost 7 bases and the J gene lost 1 base, with 17 bases spanning the gap. CDR3 nucleotides: TGCGCCAGCTGCTATTTCCCGGGGGCCCAAGAGACCCAGTACTTC. Protein: CASCYFPGAQETQYF. Full variable domain (remainder filled in from reference TRBV5-1 and TRBJ2-5): KAGVTQTPRYLIKTRGQQVTLSCSPISGHRSVSWYQQTPGQGLQFLFEYFSETQRNKGNFPGRFSGRQFSNSRSEMNVSTLELGDSALYLCASCYFPGAQETQYFGPGTRLLVL.

This clonotype was detected a few times. CDR3: CASSKGQPWTSYNEQFF. The CDR3 bases are TGTGCCAGCAGCAAAGGGCAACCATGGACCTCCTACAATGAGCAGTTCTTC. V usage is TRBV21-1 and J usage is TRBJ2-1. TRBV21-1 counts as a pseudogene. The CDR3 length is 17 residues.

This clonotype has ten or more counts. In DNA form, the CDR3 reads TGCGCCAGCAGCAGGGAGGCGAACACTGAAGCTTTCTTT. The encoded protein is CASSREANTEAFF. The chain employs TRBV5-1 and TRBJ1-1; no definite D call. Trimming cost V 4 bases and J 1 base, with 8 bases left between them. CDR3 length: 13 residues. Looked up from germline, CDR1 is SGHRS and CDR2 is YFSETQ.

Note on this clonotype: A much larger clone lies one base from this, so it may be a read error. The chain couples TRBV11-3 to TRBJ2-1; 13 bases line up with TRBD2. The CDR3 length is 15 residues. V shed 11 bases, J shed 4 bases, and the junction held 8 bases outside the gene matches. The V gene's germline CDR1 is SGHNT and CDR2 YENEEA. DNA of the CDR3: TGTGCCGGCGGGGGGACTAGCGGGATTTACAATGAGCAGTTCTTC. Amino acid sequence: CAGGGTSGIYNEQFF.

This clonotype was seen a handful of times. The chain has TRBV9 and TRBJ1-4; D is ambiguous. The length of the CDR3 is 15 residues. Germline V lookup: CDR1 SGDLS, CDR2 YYNGEE. V shed 0 bases and J shed 0 bases, with 6 bases lying between them. The CDR3 is CASSVDISTNEKLFF. The CDR3 bases are TGTGCCAGCAGCGTAGACATTTCAACTAATGAAAAACTGTTTTTT.

This clonotype was seen a few times. The chain joins TRBV11-2 to TRBJ2-1; the match to TRBD2 covers 13 bases. The germline CDR1 and CDR2 sequences are SGHAT and FQNNGV. This CDR3 contains 15 residues. V was clipped by 1 base and J by 15 bases; unmatched bases: 9. CDR3 nucleotides: TGTGCCAGCAGCTTAGGGTGGACTAGCGGGAGTATTTTGTTCTTC. Translated, it gives CASSLGWTSGSILFF.

The V gene is TRBV10-3, the J gene TRBJ2-7; possible D gene TRBD2, 6 bases. The germline V gene has CDR1 ENHRY and CDR2 SYGVKD. The CDR3 runs 12 residues. V shed 7 bases and J shed 5 bases, with 12 bases lying between them. Here the CDR3 DNA reads TGTGCCATCACGGGGGATAGCGACGAGCAGTACTTC. Amino acid sequence: CAITGDSDEQYF.

This clonotype appeared many times. V and J are TRBV5-1 and TRBJ2-4, with D unclear. This CDR3 has 14 amino acids. Germline V gene sequence: CDR1 SGHRS, CDR2 YFSETQ. Deletions cut 0 bases from V and 5 bases from J, with 9 bases between. CDR3 sequence reads: CASSLATRENIQYF. The CDR3 DNA reads TGCGCCAGCAGCTTGGCAACAAGGGAAAACATTCAGTACTTC. Full variable domain (rest looked up from reference TRBV5-1 and TRBJ2-4): KAGVTQTPRYLIKTRGQQVTLSCSPISGHRSVSWYQQTPGQGLQFLFEYFSETQRNKGNFPGRFSGRQFSNSRSEMNVSTLELGDSALYLCASSLATRENIQYFGAGTRLSVL.

This chain links TRBV20-1 with TRBJ2-5; 9 bases align to TRBD2. This CDR3 is 12 amino acids long. V was clipped by 6 bases and J by 5 bases; unmatched bases: 4. CDR1 and CDR2 from the germline V gene are DFQATT and SNEGSKA (reference sequence). The CDR3 loop is CSAPSGVETQYF. CDR3 bases: TGCAGTGCGCCTAGCGGGGTTGAGACCCAGTACTTC.

This clonotype was picked up a small number of times. V is TRBV20-1 and J is TRBJ1-2; D is uncertain. Trimming stripped 5 bases from V and 4 bases from J, with 8 bases between. The V gene's germline CDR1 is DFQATT and CDR2 SNEGSKA (reference sequence). This CDR3 has 11 residues. The CDR3 nucleotides are TGCAGTGCTTCAGTTCGCTATGGCTACACCTTC. This gives the protein CSASVRYGYTF.

The chain combines TRBV9 with TRBJ2-1; D might be TRBD1 (7 bases). V shed 3 bases and J shed 8 bases, with 18 bases lying between them. The germline CDR1 and CDR2 sequences are SGDLS and YYNGEE. The CDR3 extends over 15 amino acids. The DNA of the CDR3 is TGTGCCAGCAGCGAGGGGGCTAGCGTTTTCCATGAGCAGTTCTTC. Translation: CASSEGASVFHEQFF.

The table lists this clonotype with many counts. This chain connects TRBV2 to TRBJ2-4; D remains ambiguous. Germline V gene data show CDR1 as SNHLY and CDR2 as FYNNEI. The V gene lost 6 bases and the J gene lost 5 bases, with 11 bases spanning the gap. The CDR3 is 13 residues long. CDR3 sequence reads: CASSDNRENIQYF. The CDR3 coding sequence is TGTGCCAGCAGCGACAACCGGGAAAACATTCAGTACTTC.

This chain links TRBV7-3 with TRBJ2-4; D gene unclear. The V end was cut by 5 bases, the J end by 6 bases, with 17 bases between. The CDR3 consists of 15 residues. Germline loops: CDR1 SGHTA, CDR2 FQGTGA. The CDR3 coding sequence is TGTGCCAGCAGCCCGGGCCCAACCTGGGGAAACATTCAGTACTTC. This encodes CASSPGPTWGNIQYF.

This clonotype was observed a few times. V usage is TRBV20-1 and J usage is TRBJ2-2, with 9 nucleotides matching TRBD2. This CDR3 comprises 15 residues. V shed 4 bases, J shed 6 bases, and the junction held 9 bases outside the gene matches. Germline V CDR1 and CDR2: DFQATT, SNEGSKA (reference sequence). CDR3 nucleotides: TGCAGTGCTACCGGGCGGGGGGGCCTTGCCGGGGAGCTGTTTTTT. This gives the protein CSATGRGGLAGELFF.

This clonotype turned up a few times. The chain links TRBV7-9 to TRBJ2-5, with D possibly being TRBD1 or TRBD2 (6 bases each). Germline assignment: CDR1 SEHNR and CDR2 FQNEAQ (reference sequence). The CDR3 has 16 residues. The V and J ends lost 8 bases and 7 bases respectively, with 26 bases between them. CDR3 DNA sequence: TGTGCCAGCCAACCTGCACGGGGGCCACCGCATGGGACCCAGTACTTC. Translating gives CASQPARGPPHGTQYF.

This clonotype was counted only a few times. CDR3 in DNA: TGTGCCAGCTCACCTTCCATACAGAACACTGAAGCTTTCTTT. Amino acids: CASSPSIQNTEAFF. The J gene is TRBJ1-1, the V gene TRBV18; no definite D call. Per the germline V gene, CDR1 is KGHSH and CDR2 is LQKENI. CDR3 length: 14 residues. The V end was cut by 3 bases, the J end by 1 base, with 9 bases between.

This clonotype was seen a few times. The chain carries TRBV20-1 and TRBJ1-5, with D hard to call. CDR1 DFQATT and CDR2 SNEGSKA come from the germline V gene (reference sequence). This CDR3 has 16 amino acids. Trimming took off 0 bases at V and 4 bases at J, with 16 bases between the two ends. CDR3 loop: CSARDTLWGGNQPQHF. The CDR3 DNA is TGCAGTGCTAGAGACACGCTCTGGGGAGGGAATCAGCCCCAGCATTTT.

Many counts were recorded for this clonotype. The chain carries TRBV20-1 and TRBJ1-2; D call uncertain. V lost 2 bases and J lost 4, with 11 bases in between. CDR3 length equals 13 residues. Germline V CDR1 and CDR2: DFQATT, SNEGSKA (reference sequence). The CDR3 loop is CSARSGSLYGYTF. CDR3 in DNA: TGCAGTGCTAGATCGGGGAGTCTCTATGGCTACACCTTC.

This clonotype was seen at least ten times. This chain links TRBV6-2 or TRBV6-3 with TRBJ1-1, with D hard to call. The CDR3 contains 15 residues. V lost 7 bases to trimming and J lost 7 bases, with 22 bases between them. CDR1 MNHEY and CDR2 SVGEGT come from the germline V gene. The CDR3 region has the DNA TGTGCCAGCAATCCTGCCACGGGTGCCGGGAGTGAAGCTTTCTTT. Translated: CASNPATGAGSEAFF.

The V and J genes are TRBV20-1 and TRBJ2-1, with D perhaps TRBD1 (6 bases). The CDR3 sequence is 14 residues long. Trimming took off 2 bases at V and 4 bases at J, with 12 bases between the two ends. The germline gives CDR1 DFQATT, CDR2 SNEGSKA (reference sequence). The CDR3 reads CSARSFDRYNEQFF. As DNA, the CDR3 is TGCAGTGCTAGAAGTTTCGACAGGTACAATGAGCAGTTCTTC.

This clonotype was recorded at least ten times. V and J are TRBV5-1 and TRBJ2-1; D might be TRBD1 or TRBD2, each matching 6 bases. The CDR3 runs to 15 residues. Deletions cut 2 bases from V and 9 bases from J, with 18 bases between. Germline V CDR1 and CDR2: SGHRS, YFSETQ. The CDR3 DNA is TGCGCCAGCAGCTTTAAGGGGGGTGCGGGAAGTGAGCAGTTCTTC. Translated, it gives CASSFKGGAGSEQFF.

The sample holds many counts of this clonotype. This chain uses TRBV20-1 with TRBJ1-1; 10 bases line up with TRBD1. With 5 bases clipped from V and 3 bases from J, the junction kept 3 bases outside the gene matches. CDR3 length: 13 amino acids. Germline V gives CDR1 DFQATT, CDR2 SNEGSKA (reference sequence). CDR3 DNA sequence: TGCAGTGCTTCGGACAGGGGGGACACTGAAGCTTTCTTT. It translates to CSASDRGDTEAFF.

This clonotype occurred many times. The rearrangement uses TRBV5-1 and TRBJ2-2; D not certain. Germline V gene data show CDR1 as SGHRS and CDR2 as YFSETQ. Trimming pared 4 bases from V and 5 bases from J, leaving 9 bases between. The CDR3 runs to 13 residues. The CDR3 here is CASSPGRTGELFF. In DNA, the CDR3 is TGCGCCAGCAGCCCCGGTAGGACCGGGGAGCTGTTTTTT.

V is TRBV4-2 and J is TRBJ2-7; 15 bases align to TRBD2. The CDR3 consists of 17 residues. The V gene end was trimmed by 0 bases and the J gene end by 4 bases; junction bases not matched to a gene: 4. Germline V gene lookup returns CDR1 LGHNA and CDR2 YNFKEQ. The chain's CDR3 is CASSQDWTSGRGYEQYF. The CDR3 nucleotides read TGTGCCAGCAGCCAAGACTGGACTAGCGGGAGGGGATACGAGCAGTACTTC.